This T cell receptor (beta chain) is from a study of Graves' ophthalmopathy and Graves' hyperthyroidism. Study as a whole: Investigators collected peripheral blood at initial diagnosis, before any treatment was given.

As to this clonotype: Its antigen is currently unknown. Its ends do not fully match the called genes, so a read error is possible.

The CDR3 contains 16 residues. The V gene's germline CDR1 is SGHNT and CDR2 YYREEE (reference sequence). Study-level findings and limits: Most thyroid clonotypes expanded beyond 0.001 frequency were also found in blood. Its predictions of ophthalmopathy progression gave the model 70.59% sensitivity and 72% to 85% specificity. Sensitivity of 87.88% and specificity of less than 82% were achieved when a 13-signature model separated ophthalmopathy from stable hyperthyroidism.

Amplified material comprised TCR beta CDR3 regions derived from RNA transcripts. The workflow started with a first-round RT-PCR run with HTBI primers and then moved on to a second-round multiplex PCR. TCRdb re-called the multiplex PCR reads through MiXCR, storing one row per CDR3 protein. The sample consists of almost 750,000 distinct CDR3 sequences, 40% of them appearing once. Sequencing was performed on peripheral blood. The origin of this receptor is an adult man with Graves' ophthalmopathy. The V and J genes are TRBV5-4 and TRBJ1-2, with 11 positions matching TRBD1. The CDR3 DNA reads as TGCGCCAGCAGCCAAGATACGGGACAGGGGGAGGGTGGCTACACCTTC. Residues: CASSQDTGQGEGGYTF.